Following are 5 T cell receptor beta chains from one sample sequenced in a study of shared clonotypes between healthy human individuals. Repertoires were generated with immunoSEQ multiplex PCR, while TCRdb's copy carries only in-frame clones and drops some. The table has around 1.1 million clones, roughly 77% seen once. The material sequenced was memory CD4+ T cells from PBMCs. Subset here: CD45RA-negative fraction. These receptors were taken from a young man in good health. Some clones in this sample may be carry-over from other donors' samples.

This clone has a count of ten or more. This chain connects TRBV5-1 to TRBJ1-1; D might be TRBD1 (5 bases). V lost 5 bases and J lost 1, with 12 bases in between. Germline values: CDR1 SGHRS, CDR2 YFSETQ. CDR3 length: 14 residues. Here the CDR3 reads CASRSSGGNTEAFF. CDR3 nucleotide sequence: TGCGCCAGCAGGTCCAGCGGGGGGAACACTGAAGCTTTCTTT.

This clone was seen more than once but under ten times. This chain joins TRBV29-1 and TRBJ2-7; 10 nucleotides align to TRBD1. CDR3 length: 14 residues. Trimming removed 7 bases from V and 2 bases from J; junction bases left unmatched: 8. Germline lookup yields CDR1 SQVTM and CDR2 ANQGSEA. CDR3: CSATRQGAAYEQYF. CDR3 in DNA: TGCAGCGCAACAAGACAGGGGGCTGCCTACGAGCAGTACTTC.

The CDR3, as DNA: TGTGCCAGCGCGCTATCTGGGGCCAACGTCCTGACTTTC. Its protein product is CASALSGANVLTF. V and J are TRBV6-1 and TRBJ2-6, with D unclear. The CDR3 is 13 residues long. CDR1 and CDR2 (germline): MNHNS, SASEGT. Deletions cut 8 bases from V and 1 base from J, with 6 bases between.

In the case of this clone: Other nucleotide sequences from this sample produce the same CDR3. The V gene is TRBV5-1, the J gene TRBJ2-7; no clear D gene. The CDR3 consists of 14 residues. V dropped 0 bases and J dropped 2 bases, with 9 bases sitting between them. The germline gives CDR1 SGHRS, CDR2 YFSETQ. The CDR3 sequence is CASSLGPGPYEQYF. DNA for the CDR3: TGCGCCAGCAGCTTGGGCCCCGGTCCCTACGAGCAGTACTTC.

V and J are TRBV4-1 and TRBJ2-1, with D tentatively TRBD1 or TRBD2 (5 bases each). Deletions cut 4 bases from V and 6 bases from J, with 16 bases between. This CDR3 is 15 amino acids long. Germline V gene lookup returns CDR1 MGHRA and CDR2 YSYEKL. This CDR3 is CASSLTGTITNEQFF. The CDR3 DNA is TGCGCCAGCAGCCTAACCGGGACCATCACCAATGAGCAGTTCTTC.